This T cell receptor beta chain derives from a study of Graves' ophthalmopathy and Graves' hyperthyroidism. About 10 ml of fresh blood yielded the PBMCs by density gradient. V was clipped by 3 bases and J by 3 bases, with 15 bases between them. This CDR3 comprises 16 residues. The study amplified TCR beta CDR3 regions using RNA transcripts. The workflow started with a first-round RT-PCR run with HTBI primers and then moved on to a second-round multiplex PCR. TCRdb independently ran MiXCR on the multiplex PCR reads; one entry per CDR3 protein. Here the sample spans more than 550,000 distinct CDR3 sequences, approximately 39% being singletons.

Sequenced: peripheral blood. V is TRBV12-3 or TRBV12-4 and J is TRBJ1-5, with D possibly TRBD1 on 6 matching bases. This clonotype was sampled from an adult man with Graves' ophthalmopathy. The CDR3 bases are TGTGCCAGCAGTTTTTGGTCCAGGGACATCAATCAGCCCCAGCATTTT. Protein product: CASSFWSRDINQPQHF.